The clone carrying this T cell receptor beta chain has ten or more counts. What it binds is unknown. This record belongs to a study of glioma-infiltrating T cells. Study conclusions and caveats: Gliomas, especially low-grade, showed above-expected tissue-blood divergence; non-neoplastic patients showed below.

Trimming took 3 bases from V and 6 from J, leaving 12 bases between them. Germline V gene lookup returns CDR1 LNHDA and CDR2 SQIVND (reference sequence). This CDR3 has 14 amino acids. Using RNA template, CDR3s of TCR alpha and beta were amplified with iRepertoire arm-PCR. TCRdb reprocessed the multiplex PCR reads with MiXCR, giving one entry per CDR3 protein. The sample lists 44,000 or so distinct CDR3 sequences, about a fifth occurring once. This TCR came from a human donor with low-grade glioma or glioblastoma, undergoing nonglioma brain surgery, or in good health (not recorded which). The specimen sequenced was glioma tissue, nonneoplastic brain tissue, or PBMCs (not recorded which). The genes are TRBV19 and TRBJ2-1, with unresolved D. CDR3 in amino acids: CASSMILQANEQFF. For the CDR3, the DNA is TGTGCCAGTAGTATGATACTCCAGGCCAATGAGCAGTTCTTC.